This entry lists 6 T cell receptor beta chains sequenced from one sample in a study of T cell responses to AZD1222 COVID-19 vaccine (dated by TCRdb to about 2021). Library preparation used the immunoSEQ multiplex PCR assay. Here the immuneACCESS table is served through TCRdb, limited to in-frame sequences with V and J called. Missing clones are a known gap in these copies; in checked studies unresolved V genes cover under half, and the rest lacks a known reason. This sample has 150,000 or so clones in its table, and 90% to 95% of those were observed once. The ten largest clones capture approximately 5% of the sample. The time point label here, explained by the study, means: baseline before first vaccination. This sample comprised peripheral blood, obtained on day 0 of AZD1222 vaccination. The receptor source for this set is an adult in good health.

The gene calls are TRBV28 and TRBJ1-6, with unresolved D. The V and J ends lost 7 bases and 14 bases respectively, with 27 bases between them. Germline-derived CDR1 and CDR2 are MDHEN and SYDVKM. CDR3 length: 16 amino acids. CDR3: CASTSLGGSPVIALHF. In DNA form, the CDR3 reads TGTGCCAGCACCTCCTTGGGCGGCAGCCCAGTCATAGCCCTCCACTTT.

This clone was seen only once. V usage is TRBV21-1 and J usage is TRBJ1-2; TRBD1 is the table's D call and was not checked against the DNA. TRBV21-1 is noted as a pseudogene. This CDR3 has 14 amino acids. This CDR3 is CASSPLQGWYGYTF. The CDR3 nucleotides are TGTGCCAGCAGCCCACTTCAGGGGTGGTATGGCTACACCTTC.

The CDR3 loop is CAWSAFSDTQYF. The CDR3, as DNA: TGTGCCTGGAGTGCCTTTTCAGATACGCAGTATTTT. The chain couples TRBV30 to TRBJ2-3; D uncertain. The CDR3 contains 12 residues. The V end lost 1 base, the J end lost 4 bases, and 6 bases lay between the germline ends. CDR1 is GTSNPN and CDR2 is SVGIG in the germline V gene (reference sequence).

The genes are TRBV18 and TRBJ1-1, with 11 bases lining up with TRBD1. CDR3 size: 13 residues. Germline CDR1 KGHSH, CDR2 LQKENI. The junction had 6 bases not matched to a gene; V was cut back by 2 bases and J by 13 bases. CDR3 sequence reads: CASSPDRGTGGFF. The CDR3 DNA reads as TGTGCCAGCTCACCAGATCGGGGGACAGGGGGTTTCTTT.

The chain's CDR3 is CASSFVPGPPRQVERLAFF. The DNA of the CDR3 is TGTGCCAGCAGCTTTGTTCCCGGCCCCCCTCGACAGGTGGAGAGGTTAGCTTTCTTT. The chain has TRBV7-9 and TRBJ1-1; possibly TRBD1 for D (6 bases). The V end was cut by 3 bases, the J end by 10 bases, with 33 bases between. Germline CDR1 and CDR2: SEHNR and FQNEAQ (reference sequence). The CDR3 extends over 19 amino acids.

This CDR3 reads CASSFRDRGSEQYF. The CDR3 DNA follows: TGTGCCAGCAGCTTCCGAGACAGGGGATCCGAGCAGTACTTC. J is TRBJ2-7 and V is TRBV7-2; 8 positions match TRBD1. Germline V CDR1 and CDR2: SGHTA, FQGNSA. V dropped 3 bases and J dropped 6; count of bases not matched to a gene: 7. CDR3 size: 14 residues.